Presented here are 23 T cell receptor beta chains from one specimen sequenced in a study of T cell responses to AZD1222 COVID-19 vaccine. The protocol was immunoSEQ multiplex PCR, while the TCRdb copy is restricted to in-frame clones and leaves out a portion. This table holds under 130,000 clones, more than 75% found once. The sequenced sample was peripheral blood, obtained on day 0 of AZD1222 vaccination. The source of these receptors is an adult in good health.

On this clone: Compared with germline, one end of the junction differs, possibly owing to a read error. The chain joins TRBV28 to TRBJ2-3; possible D gene TRBD2, 5 bases. The germline V gene has CDR1 MDHEN and CDR2 SYDVKM. The CDR3 totals 13 residues. The DNA for the CDR3 is TGTGCCGGCAGTAGGCGGGGCACAGATACGCAGTATTTT. Translating gives CAGSRRGTDTQYF. Based on the CDR3 plus reference TRBV28 and TRBJ2-3, the full variable domain is DVKVTQSSRYLVKRTGEKVFLECVQDMDHENMFWYRQDPGLGLRLIYFSYDVKMKEKGDIPEGYSVSREKKERFSLILESASTNQTSMYLCAGSRRGTDTQYFGPGTRLTVL.

V is TRBV19 and J is TRBJ1-5; D ambiguous. Germline CDR1 and CDR2: LNHDA and SQIVND (reference sequence). CDR3 size: 15 residues. V lost 1 base to trimming and J lost 10 bases, with 17 bases between them. The CDR3 loop reads CASSIGGLSSGPQHF. The DNA of the CDR3 is TGTGCCAGTAGTATAGGTGGACTCTCTTCGGGACCCCAGCATTTT.

V is TRBV7-6 and J is TRBJ1-1; D is unresolved. V lost 2 bases, J lost 3 bases, and 13 bases lay in between. From germline, CDR1 is SGHVS and CDR2 FNYEAQ. The CDR3 is made up of 15 amino acids. The CDR3 DNA is TGTGCCAGCAGCTTAAGTGTGGGAAGGGACACTGAAGCTTTCTTT. The encoded protein is CASSLSVGRDTEAFF.

The chain combines TRBV4-3 with TRBJ2-5, with D perhaps TRBD2 (7 bases). The germline gives CDR1 LGHNA, CDR2 YSLEER. The length of the CDR3 is 14 residues. V lost 2 bases to trimming and J lost 5 bases, with 12 bases between them. CDR3 protein: CASSQWGGSETQYF. CDR3 coding DNA: TGCGCCAGCAGCCAATGGGGGGGCAGCGAGACCCAGTACTTC.

The rearrangement links TRBV23-1 to TRBJ2-7; 7 bases are a match to TRBD1. TRBV23-1 is marked as an open reading frame, function uncertain. J lost 3 bases, V lost 6 bases, and 11 bases had no gene match. This CDR3 has 15 amino acids. The CDR3 nucleotides read TGCGCCAGCAGCCAGGATAGAGGGGGCATCTACGAGCAGTACTTC. Its translation is CASSQDRGGIYEQYF.

V and J are TRBV30 and TRBJ2-5, with 11 nucleotides matching TRBD2. J lost 4 bases, V lost 5 bases, and 0 bases had no gene match. CDR3 length: 12 amino acids. Germline assignment: CDR1 GTSNPN and CDR2 SVGIG (reference sequence). Written as DNA, the CDR3 is TGTGCCTGGGGACTAGCGGGAGAGACCCAGTACTTC. Translation: CAWGLAGETQYF. The full variable domain, in which reference TRBV30 and TRBJ2-5 provide the parts outside the CDR3, is SQTIHQWPATLVQPVGSPLSLECTVEGTSNPNLYWYRQAAGRGLQLLFYSVGIGQISSEVPQNLSASRPQDRQFILSSKKLLLSDSGFYLCAWGLAGETQYFGPGTRLLVL.

The chain joins TRBV18 to TRBJ1-2; 12 bases line up with TRBD1. The CDR3 extends over 16 amino acids. The V gene's germline CDR1 is KGHSH and CDR2 LQKENI. With 5 bases clipped from V and 8 bases from J, the junction kept 12 bases outside the gene matches. This chain's CDR3 is CASSGDRGLVGSGYTF. The CDR3 region has the DNA TGTGCCAGCTCAGGGGACAGGGGGCTCGTCGGATCGGGCTACACCTTC.

The CDR3 nucleotides are TGCGCCAGCAGCCAATTATCCGGGACAGCCTTGTTGGGTACCTACGAGCAGTACTTC. Its protein product is CASSQLSGTALLGTYEQYF. The chain has TRBV4-1 and TRBJ2-7; 7 bases are shared with TRBD1. The CDR3 has 19 residues. CDR1 is MGHRA, CDR2 YSYEKL, per germline. After removal of 2 bases from V and 2 bases from J, the junction contained 18 bases not matched to a gene.

The chain is built from TRBV19 and TRBJ2-3, with D possibly matching TRBD2 (5 bases). This CDR3 has 14 amino acids. Germline CDR1 reads LNHDA; CDR2 reads SQIVND (reference sequence). V was clipped by 7 bases and J by 3 bases, with 14 bases between them. Here the CDR3 DNA reads TGTGCCAGTAAGCAATCGGAGGTTACAGATACGCAGTATTTT. Amino acid sequence: CASKQSEVTDTQYF.

This clone was observed a handful of times. This chain joins TRBV2 and TRBJ1-1; D unresolved. The CDR3 loop spans 14 amino acids. Germline assignment: CDR1 SNHLY and CDR2 FYNNEI. Trimming removed 3 bases at V and 1 base at J, with 9 bases between. The CDR3 DNA sequence: TGTGCCAGCAGTGACTATGGTGAGAACACTGAAGCTTTCTTT. Protein product: CASSDYGENTEAFF.

The chain uses TRBV24-1 and TRBJ2-1, with a tentative D call TRBD2 (6 bases). Germline V gene sequence: CDR1 KGHDR, CDR2 SFDVKD. The CDR3 is 18 amino acids. V was trimmed by 3 bases and J by 0 bases, leaving 17 bases between them. DNA for the CDR3: TGTGCCACCAGTGATCACTGGACTCTAGCGAGCTCCTACAATGAGCAGTTCTTC. Translation: CATSDHWTLASSYNEQFF.

This clone has only a few counts. V is TRBV5-4 and J is TRBJ2-1; 8 bases line up with TRBD2. Germline V lookup: CDR1 SGHNT, CDR2 YYREEE (reference sequence). The trim removed 2 bases at V and 3 bases at J, leaving 4 bases unmatched. The CDR3 length is 15 residues. CDR3 sequence: CASSLAGVNYNEQFF. CDR3 sequence (DNA): TGTGCCAGCAGCTTAGCGGGAGTTAACTACAATGAGCAGTTCTTC. The full variable domain, rest sourced from reference TRBV5-4 and TRBJ2-1, is ETGVTQSPTHLIKTRGQQVTLRCSSQSGHNTVSWYQQALGQGPQFIFQYYREEENGRGNFPPRFSGLQFPNYSSELNVNALELDDSALYLCASSLAGVNYNEQFFGPGTRLTVL.

A single count supports this clone. This chain connects TRBV6-5 to TRBJ2-1; weak D call: TRBD2 (6 bases). CDR1 is MNHEY, CDR2 SVGAGI, per germline. This CDR3 is built from 16 residues. Trimming removed 0 bases from V and 1 base from J, with 10 bases in between. CDR3 DNA sequence: TGTGCCAGCAGTTACTCGACCGGGAGTTCCTACAATGAGCAGTTCTTC. This codes for CASSYSTGSSYNEQFF.

The table lists this clone with a count of one. The rearrangement uses TRBV9 and TRBJ1-1, with no clear D. Germline V gene lookup returns CDR1 SGDLS and CDR2 YYNGEE. CDR3 length: 13 amino acids. V shed 2 bases and J shed 1 base, with 6 bases lying between them. DNA of the CDR3: TGTGCCAGCAGCGTGGACCAGAACACTGAAGCTTTCTTT. Translation gives CASSVDQNTEAFF. The full variable domain, rest sourced from reference TRBV9 and TRBJ1-1, is DSGVTQTPKHLITATGQRVTLRCSPRSGDLSVYWYQQSLDQGLQFLIQYYNGEERAKGNILERFSAQQFPDLHSELNLSSLELGDSALYFCASSVDQNTEAFFGQGTRLTVV.

The rearrangement links TRBV28 to TRBJ1-2; a possible D gene is TRBD1 (5 bases). Germline CDR1 reads MDHEN; CDR2 reads SYDVKM. The CDR3 sequence is 15 residues long. Trimming took 10 bases from V and 2 from J, leaving 20 bases between them. The CDR3 DNA sequence: TGTGCCATCATCAACTCCCGGGACTCCAACTATGGCTACACCTTC. It yields the protein CAIINSRDSNYGYTF.

The J gene is TRBJ2-3, the V gene TRBV24-1; tentative D call: TRBD1 (5 bases). The CDR3 has 13 amino acids. Germline V gene lookup returns CDR1 KGHDR and CDR2 SFDVKD. V was cut by 9 bases and J by 4 bases, with 13 bases left in between. Here the CDR3 reads CATALGVADTQYF. CDR3 DNA sequence: TGTGCCACCGCTCTAGGGGTGGCAGATACGCAGTATTTT.

This clone has just a few counts. CDR3 DNA sequence: TGTGCCAGCAGAGCGCTGATCGGGAGCTCCTACGAGCAGTACTTC. Protein: CASRALIGSSYEQYF. This chain uses TRBV27 with TRBJ2-7; a possible D gene is TRBD2 (6 bases). CDR3 length: 15 amino acids. The V end lost 6 bases, the J end lost 0 bases, and 15 bases lay between the germline ends. CDR1 and CDR2 from the germline V gene are MNHEY and SMNVEV (reference sequence).

The CDR3 sequence: CASTWGDTQYF. For the CDR3, the DNA is TGTGCCAGCACCTGGGGGGATACGCAGTATTTT. The chain combines TRBV27 with TRBJ2-3, with D perhaps TRBD1 or TRBD2 (5 bases each). The V gene lost 7 bases and the J gene lost 6 bases, with 8 bases spanning the gap. CDR3 length equals 11 residues. Germline CDR1 is MNHEY and CDR2 is SMNVEV (reference sequence).

CDR3 nucleotides: TGTGCCAGCACACAGCGGGGATGGGGTAGCACAGATACGCAGTATTTT. Its translation: CASTQRGWGSTDTQYF. The chain links TRBV2 to TRBJ2-3; the match to TRBD2 covers 7 bases. The J segment lost 0 bases and the V segment lost 7 bases, leaving 10 bases of the junction unmatched. From germline, CDR1 is SNHLY and CDR2 FYNNEI. This CDR3 has 16 amino acids.

The chain combines TRBV5-4 with TRBJ2-2; 11 bases agree with TRBD2. V gave up 3 bases and J gave up 2 bases; unmatched junction bases: 3. The V gene's germline CDR1 is SGHNT and CDR2 YYREEE (reference sequence). This CDR3 has 16 amino acids. The CDR3 region is CASSSGLAVNTGELFF. The CDR3 nucleotides are TGTGCCAGCAGCTCGGGACTAGCGGTCAACACCGGGGAGCTGTTTTTT.

This chain connects TRBV6-1 to TRBJ1-2, with D possibly TRBD1 on 5 matching bases. The germline V and J ends were trimmed by 0 bases and 3 bases, with 11 bases remaining between them. The CDR3 is 15 residues long. CDR1 is MNHNS and CDR2 is SASEGT in the germline V gene. Written as DNA, the CDR3 is TGTGCCAGCAGTGAAGCGCTTCAGGGTCACTATGGCTACACCTTC. Protein: CASSEALQGHYGYTF.

The chain carries TRBV6-1 and TRBJ2-1; D possibly corresponds to TRBD2 (6 bases). Trimming stripped 2 bases from V and 14 bases from J, with 16 bases between. Germline assignment: CDR1 MNHNS and CDR2 SASEGT. This CDR3 is built from 13 residues. Here the CDR3 reads CASSESGRGLEFF. The CDR3 DNA reads as TGTGCCAGCAGTGAAAGCGGGCGGGGATTGGAGTTCTTC.

This clone was seen a single time. The rearrangement joins TRBV7-8 to TRBJ1-1; D uncertain. Trimming took 3 bases from V and 1 from J, leaving 6 bases between them. The CDR3 sequence is 13 residues long. Germline V lookup: CDR1 SGHVS, CDR2 FQNEAQ. The DNA for the CDR3 is TGTGCCAGCAGCTTCACGGAGAACACTGAAGCTTTCTTT. Amino acid sequence: CASSFTENTEAFF.